This entry is about one T cell receptor (beta chain). The target antigen is unknown. Among the donors, all were healthy bone marrow donors. The data are from a study of cytomegalovirus exposure and HLA in healthy donors. Whole-study findings and limits: Some V segments (TRBV6-2 and TRBV6-3 among them) were excluded as indistinguishable. In a later analysis, an Asian-associated ancestry cluster reportedly showed fewer N-insertions than the 666-donor mean.

Trimming took 0 bases from V and 3 from J, leaving 6 bases between them. This CDR3 region has 13 residues. CDR1 SGHDT and CDR2 YYEEEE come from the germline V gene. Vbeta (60) and Jbeta (13) primers were used in the PCR. Libraries were prepared by immunoSEQ multiplex PCR; TCRdb keeps only in-frame clonotypes and omits some of them. The sample consists of approximately 200,000 clones, 75% to 80% of them appearing once. The clonotype originates from a woman in her 30s in good health and CMV-seropositive. Sequenced: PBMCs. The chain is built from TRBV5-6 and TRBJ2-5; D call uncertain. CDR3 sequence: CASSLGPEETQYF. CDR3 bases: TGTGCCAGCAGCTTGGGTCCGGAAGAGACCCAGTACTTC. Filled out from reference TRBV5-6 and TRBJ2-5, the complete variable domain reads DAGVTQSPTHLIKTRGQQVTLRCSPKSGHDTVSWYQQALGQGPQFIFQYYEEEERQRGNFPDRFSGHQFPNYSSELNVNALLLGDSALYLCASSLGPEETQYFGPGTRLLVL.